These T cell receptor beta chains were read from a single sample in a study of T cell responses to AZD1222 COVID-19 vaccine. Libraries were prepared by immunoSEQ multiplex PCR; TCRdb keeps only in-frame clonotypes and omits some of them. The sample carries 150,000 or so clones, about 91% recorded once. Sequenced here: peripheral blood, sampled on day 0 of AZD1222 vaccination. Receptors were obtained from an adult in good health. Both conserved end residues are part of each CDR3. The order of the fields is D gene, clone size, V gene, J gene, CDR3 protein, CDR3 DNA. The D gene is left open where the match is weak. Only some rows state a clone size, as once, few, many or a class for expanded clones.

>.|.|TRBV21-1|TRBJ1-1
CASSVGGGGNMNTEAFF
TGTGCCAGCAGCGTTGGTGGGGGGGGTAATATGAACACTGAAGCTTTCTTT
>TRBD1|.|TRBV7-2|TRBJ1-4
CASSLEGQGFEKLFF
TGTGCCAGCAGCTTGGAGGGACAGGGCTTTGAAAAACTGTTTTTT
>.|.|TRBV5-5|TRBJ1-2
CASSDLGERHGYTF
TGTGCCAGCAGCGATTTAGGGGAGAGGCATGGCTACACCTTC
>.|once|TRBV9|TRBJ2-1
CASSVGQGLYNEQFF
TGTGCCAGCAGCGTAGGCCAGGGACTCTACAATGAGCAGTTCTTC
>.|.|TRBV6-2/TRBV6-3|TRBJ2-7
CASSYGLQGIIHEQYF
TGTGCCAGCAGTTACGGGTTGCAGGGGATTATCCACGAGCAGTACTTC
>.|.|TRBV11-1|TRBJ2-7
CASSSGDFVFHEQYF
TGTGCCAGCAGCTCAGGGGACTTTGTATTCCACGAGCAGTACTTC
>.|.|TRBV4-3|TRBJ1-4
CASSRGTEKNEKLFF
TGCGCCAGCAGCCGAGGGACGGAGAAAAATGAAAAACTGTTTTTT
>.|.|TRBV5-4|TRBJ1-1
CASSLDRVGGNTEAFF
TGTGCCAGCAGCTTGGACAGGGTCGGCGGGAACACTGAAGCTTTCTTT
>TRBD2|few|TRBV6-4|TRBJ2-1
CASSDSGGDYNEQFF
TGTGCCAGCAGTGACTCCGGGGGGGACTACAATGAGCAGTTCTTC
>TRBD1|once|TRBV5-1|TRBJ2-1
CASSYMQGAGNEQFF
TGCGCCAGCAGCTATATGCAGGGGGCAGGCAATGAGCAGTTCTTC
>TRBD1|.|TRBV18|TRBJ2-4
CASSPTGGAVKKNIQYF
TGTGCCAGCTCACCGACAGGGGGCGCAGTTAAAAAAAACATTCAGTACTTC
>.|.|TRBV4-3|TRBJ1-2
CASSQVRGNYGYTF
TGCGCCAGCAGCCAAGTGAGGGGAAACTATGGCTACACCTTC
>.|once|TRBV6-5|TRBJ1-6
CASSSGGADSPLHF
TGTGCCAGCAGTTCAGGAGGAGCGGATTCACCCCTCCACTTT
>.|.|TRBV7-9|TRBJ1-5
CASSRAGGSQPQHF
TGTGCCAGCAGCCGGGCGGGGGGCTCTCAGCCCCAGCATTTT
>.|.|TRBV6-1|TRBJ1-1
CASSEWTVNTEAFF
TGTGCCAGCAGTGAGTGGACAGTGAACACTGAAGCTTTCTTT
>TRBD1|.|TRBV3-1/TRBV3-2|TRBJ1-2
CASSHSTTGTGYGYTF
TGTGCCAGCAGCCACTCTACAACCGGGACAGGTTATGGCTACACCTTC
>.|.|TRBV12-5|TRBJ1-5
CASAPTAFQPQHF
TGTGCTAGTGCCCCGACGGCGTTCCAGCCCCAGCATTTT
>.|.|TRBV6-2/TRBV6-3|TRBJ2-7
CASSDQGEVQYF
TGTGCCAGCAGTGATCAAGGGGAGGTGCAGTACTTC
>.|.|TRBV5-6|TRBJ2-3
CASSLEAGADTQYF
TGTGCCAGCAGCTTGGAGGCCGGTGCAGATACGCAGTATTTT
>.|.|TRBV4-3|TRBJ1-4
CASSRITNEKLFF
TGCGCCAGCAGCCGGATAACGAATGAAAAACTGTTTTTT
>.|.|TRBV5-6|TRBJ2-7
CASSLDEDYEQYF
TGTGCCAGCAGCTTGGATGAGGATTACGAGCAGTACTTC
>.|.|TRBV4-2|TRBJ2-5
CASSQVGFETQYF
TGTGCCAGCAGCCAAGTGGGGTTTGAGACCCAGTACTTC
>TRBD1|.|TRBV5-1|TRBJ1-1
CASSFGTANTEAFF
TGCGCCAGCAGCTTCGGGACAGCGAACACTGAAGCTTTCTTT
>.|.|TRBV12-3/TRBV12-4|TRBJ1-5
CASSLAQGQPQHF
TGTGCCAGCAGTTTAGCGCAGGGTCAGCCCCAGCATTTT
>.|.|TRBV6-5|TRBJ2-7
CASSYSAGSYEQYF
TGTGCCAGCAGTTACTCTGCCGGATCCTACGAGCAGTACTTC
>.|.|TRBV5-5|TRBJ1-6
CASSWTFLYSPLHF
TGTGCCAGCAGCTGGACATTCCTATATTCACCCCTCCACTTT
>.|.|TRBV24-1|TRBJ1-2
CATSDAGRGGYTF
TGTGCCACCAGTGATGCCGGGAGAGGTGGCTACACCTTC
>.|.|TRBV24-1|TRBJ2-2
CATSDLLVTGELFF
TGTGCCACCAGTGATTTGTTGGTTACCGGGGAGCTGTTTTTT
>.|.|TRBV5-1|TRBJ2-1
CASSLGDTGNLQSEQFF
TGCGCCAGCAGCTTGGGGGACACTGGAAACTTACAATCGGAGCAGTTCTTC
>TRBD1|.|TRBV12-5|TRBJ1-1
CASGLKTPGQGARAFF
TGTGCTAGTGGTTTGAAAACCCCGGGACAGGGGGCGAGGGCTTTCTTT
>TRBD1|once|TRBV6-5|TRBJ1-5
CASRGTGNGQPQHF
TGTGCCAGCAGGGGGACAGGGAACGGGCAGCCCCAGCATTTT
>.|once|TRBV6-5|TRBJ1-2
CASLGPREGGYTF
TGTGCCAGCTTGGGACCACGGGAAGGTGGCTACACCTTC
>TRBD1|.|TRBV4-1|TRBJ1-1
CASSHLDRGPTRAFF
TGCGCCAGCAGCCACCTAGACAGGGGGCCGACCCGGGCTTTCTTT
>TRBD2|.|TRBV15|TRBJ2-7
CATSRDREEGGSYEQYF
TGTGCCACCAGCAGAGATCGGGAGGAAGGTGGATCCTACGAGCAGTACTTC
>TRBD1|once|TRBV11-2|TRBJ1-4
CASSPQGGLDEKLFF
TGTGCCAGCAGCCCTCAGGGGGGGTTGGATGAAAAACTGTTTTTT
>TRBD1|once|TRBV2|TRBJ1-2
CASSEAFVKTGGVYGYTF
TGTGCCAGCAGTGAAGCGTTTGTGAAGACAGGGGGAGTCTATGGCTACACCTTC
>.|.|TRBV5-4|TRBJ2-3
CASQGDTQYF
TGTGCCAGCCAAGGAGATACGCAGTATTTT
>.|.|TRBV5-1|TRBJ1-6
CASSLNSGNSPLHF
TGCGCCAGCAGCTTGAATTCAGGGAACTCACCCCTCCACTTT
>TRBD2|.|TRBV5-4|TRBJ2-7
CASSLELAGHEQYF
TGTGCCAGCAGCTTGGAACTAGCGGGACACGAGCAGTACTTC
>.|.|TRBV12-3/TRBV12-4|TRBJ2-1
CASSSVTNEQFF
TGTGCCAGCAGTTCGGTGACCAATGAGCAGTTCTTC
>.|.|TRBV4-1|TRBJ1-2
CASSQERASGYTF
TGCGCCAGCAGCCAAGAAAGGGCTTCTGGCTACACCTTC
>.|.|TRBV5-1|TRBJ2-5
CASSFNGGSMETQYF
TGCGCCAGCAGCTTTAATGGGGGATCTATGGAGACCCAGTACTTC
>.|.|TRBV28|TRBJ1-4
CASSAPGNDEKLFF
TGTGCCAGCTCCGCCCCGGGAAACGATGAAAAACTGTTTTTT
>.|.|TRBV13|TRBJ1-3
CASSLQGLSSGNTIYF
TGTGCCAGCAGCTTACAGGGCCTTAGCTCTGGAAACACCATATATTTT
>.|.|TRBV18|TRBJ2-2
CASSPPRADANTGELFF
TGTGCCAGCTCACCACCGAGGGCAGACGCGAACACCGGGGAGCTGTTTTTT
>.|.|TRBV6-4|TRBJ2-1
CASSIGRHSHNEQFF
TGTGCCAGCAGTATAGGGCGACACTCCCACAATGAGCAGTTCTTC
>TRBD1|.|TRBV19|TRBJ2-5
CASSVTGTGEETQYF
TGTGCCAGTAGTGTAACCGGGACAGGGGAAGAGACCCAGTACTTC
>TRBD2|.|TRBV5-5|TRBJ2-1
CASRTNLAGGYNEQFF
TGTGCCAGCAGAACTAACCTAGCGGGGGGGTACAATGAGCAGTTCTTC
>TRBD1|.|TRBV2|TRBJ1-5
CASSERDSLNQPQHF
TGTGCCAGCAGTGAACGGGACAGCCTCAATCAGCCCCAGCATTTT
>TRBD2|.|TRBV9|TRBJ2-1
CASSDSGISYNEQFF
TGTGCCAGCAGCGATAGCGGGATCTCCTACAATGAGCAGTTCTTC
>.|.|TRBV6-2/TRBV6-3|TRBJ2-3
CASSYRVTLGTQYF
TGTGCCAGCAGTTACCGCGTTACTCTTGGTACGCAGTATTTT
>TRBD1|.|TRBV15|TRBJ2-7
CATSAGRGTGREQYF
TGTGCCACCAGCGCAGGACGAGGGACAGGGCGCGAGCAGTACTTC
>.|.|TRBV11-3|TRBJ2-3
CASSLGPSDTQYF
TGTGCCAGCAGCTTGGGCCCATCAGATACGCAGTATTTT
>TRBD2|.|TRBV9|TRBJ2-7
CASSQAPLPAGGYEQYF
TGTGCCAGCAGCCAAGCCCCGCTGCCAGCGGGGGGTTACGAGCAGTACTTC
>.|.|TRBV5-1|TRBJ1-2
CASSLFQANNYGYTF
TGCGCCAGCAGCTTGTTCCAGGCTAATAACTATGGCTACACCTTC
>.|.|TRBV4-3|TRBJ2-1
CASSQDGLQTGNEQFF
TGCGCCAGCAGCCAAGATGGGCTCCAGACGGGCAATGAGCAGTTCTTC
>.|.|TRBV11-2|TRBJ2-4
CASSSTAKNIQYF
TGTGCCAGCAGCAGTACCGCCAAAAACATTCAGTACTTC
>.|.|TRBV7-3|TRBJ2-5
CASSLNPGEETQYF
TGTGCCAGCAGCCTGAATCCGGGCGAAGAGACCCAGTACTTC
>.|once|TRBV7-2|TRBJ1-3
CASSLGGSSGNTIYF
TGTGCCAGCAGCTTGGGGGGATCTAGTGGAAACACCATATATTTT